Presented here are 20 T cell receptor beta chains from one specimen sequenced in a study of cytomegalovirus exposure and HLA in healthy donors. Primers: 60 Vbeta forward and 13 Jbeta reverse. TCRdb's table, derived via immunoSEQ multiplex PCR, lists solely in-frame clones and lacks some. The table lists 200,000 to 250,000 clones, approximately 81% of them singletons. The source material was PBMCs. The receptor set was obtained from a human donor in good health.

The CDR3 sequence is CASSEAKGEGYEQYF. The CDR3 DNA reads TGTGCCAGCAGTGAGGCAAAAGGGGAGGGCTACGAGCAGTACTTC. The chain employs TRBV6-1 and TRBJ2-7, with 7 bases identical to TRBD2. The CDR3 length is 15 residues. CDR1 and CDR2 (germline): MNHNS, SASEGT. V shed 3 bases, J shed 3 bases, and the junction held 8 bases outside the gene matches.

The chain joins TRBV7-6 to TRBJ2-7; D is ambiguous. Germline CDR1 SGHVS, CDR2 FNYEAQ. Trimming pared 4 bases from V and 2 bases from J, leaving 9 bases between. There are 13 residues in the CDR3. The CDR3 DNA sequence: TGTGCCAGCAGCTCGTTTAGAACCTACGAGCAGTACTTC. This sequence encodes CASSSFRTYEQYF.

This CDR3 is CASSYRLGSEQYF. CDR3 DNA: TGTGCCAGCAGTTATCGCCTTGGTAGCGAGCAGTACTTC. The chain has TRBV6-5 and TRBJ2-7, with D uncertain. The CDR3 runs to 13 residues. Germline V gene data show CDR1 as MNHEY and CDR2 as SVGAGI. Trimming shortened V by 3 bases and J by 6 bases, and 12 bases separated the two germline ends.

The chain employs TRBV27 and TRBJ2-3; D is unclear. V dropped 7 bases and J dropped 1 base, with 21 bases sitting between them. The CDR3 is 17 amino acids. Per the germline V gene, CDR1 is MNHEY and CDR2 is SMNVEV (reference sequence). The DNA for the CDR3 is TGTGCCAGCATGGAATCGGTGGTAACTACTGGCACAGATACGCAGTATTTT. Translating it yields CASMESVVTTGTDTQYF.

The chain has TRBV7-9 and TRBJ2-5; the match to TRBD2 covers 12 bases. The length of the CDR3 is 17 residues. In germline, CDR1 is SEHNR, CDR2 FQNEAQ (reference sequence). The V and J ends lost 2 bases and 4 bases, in that order; junction bases with no gene match: 8. CDR3 DNA: TGTGCCAGCAGCTTATGGGCTAGCGGGGGGGAAGGAGAGACCCAGTACTTC. Amino acids: CASSLWASGGEGETQYF.

In the case of this clone: This sample includes further DNA sequences coding for the same CDR3. The gene calls are TRBV19 and TRBJ2-1; 11 nucleotides line up with TRBD2. CDR3 length equals 16 residues. Germline values: CDR1 LNHDA, CDR2 SQIVND (reference sequence). V trimming: 5 bases; J trimming: 2 bases; junction bases outside the gene matches: 5. DNA for the CDR3: TGTGCCAGTAGTTGGAATAGCGGGAGGGCCTACAATGAGCAGTTCTTC. This gives the protein CASSWNSGRAYNEQFF.

The chain is built from TRBV11-2 and TRBJ1-2; tentatively, D is TRBD1 (6 bases). Germline loops: CDR1 SGHAT, CDR2 FQNNGV. The CDR3 length is 15 residues. The V and J ends lost 0 bases and 0 bases respectively, with 8 bases between them. The CDR3: CASSLEWGPNYGYTF. The CDR3 DNA is TGTGCCAGCAGCTTAGAATGGGGGCCTAACTATGGCTACACCTTC.

There are a few counts of this clone. Other nucleotide sequences in the sample specify the same CDR3. V usage is TRBV28 and J usage is TRBJ1-5; D not certain. The CDR3 consists of 14 residues. Germline V gives CDR1 MDHEN, CDR2 SYDVKM. Trimming removed 3 bases from V and 4 bases from J, with 10 bases in between. The CDR3 DNA is TGTGCCAGCAGTTTGTCAGGAGGTAATCAGCCCCAGCATTTT. Translation gives CASSLSGGNQPQHF.

The gene calls are TRBV7-9 and TRBJ1-1; a weak D match, TRBD1 (5 bases). Germline V CDR1 and CDR2: SEHNR, FQNEAQ (reference sequence). The CDR3 covers 15 residues. Trimming cost V 5 bases and J 4 bases, with 17 bases left between them. This CDR3 reads CASSNIILGGTEAFF. The CDR3 region has the DNA TGTGCCAGCAGCAACATTATCTTGGGGGGCACTGAAGCTTTCTTT.

The gene calls are TRBV14 and TRBJ2-1; D is possibly TRBD1 (5 bases). With 1 base removed from V and 8 bases from J, the gap between germline ends came to 15 bases. There are 15 residues in the CDR3. CDR1 is SGHDN and CDR2 is FVKESK in the germline V gene. CDR3 sequence (DNA): TGTGCCAGCAGCCAAGGCAATGCAGGGCGGCATGAGCAGTTCTTC. This encodes CASSQGNAGRHEQFF. Combining the CDR3 with reference TRBV14 and TRBJ2-1 gives the whole variable domain EAGVTQFPSHSVIEKGQTVTLRCDPISGHDNLYWYRRVMGKEIKFLLHFVKESKQDESGMPNNRFLAERTGGTYSTLKVQPAELEDSGVYFCASSQGNAGRHEQFFGPGTRLTVL.

The chain links TRBV6-5 to TRBJ2-7; the match to TRBD2 covers 7 bases. This CDR3 has 15 amino acids. Looked up from germline, CDR1 is MNHEY and CDR2 is SVGAGI. V trimming: 0 bases; J trimming: 6 bases; junction bases outside the gene matches: 8. The CDR3 is CASSYSKAGDGEQYF. As DNA, the CDR3 is TGTGCCAGCAGTTACTCGAAGGCGGGAGACGGCGAGCAGTACTTC.

The chain couples TRBV30 to TRBJ2-1; D gene uncertain. Germline V CDR1 and CDR2: GTSNPN, SVGIG (reference sequence). This CDR3 region has 11 residues. Trimming cost V 4 bases and J 4 bases, with 5 bases left between them. CDR3 bases: TGTGCCTGGATCAGATACAATGAGCAGTTCTTC. Its translation is CAWIRYNEQFF.

J is TRBJ2-7 and V is TRBV7-9, with 12 positions matching TRBD2. The trim removed 1 base at V and 3 bases at J, leaving 13 bases unmatched. The CDR3 runs to 19 residues. Germline V lookup: CDR1 SEHNR, CDR2 FQNEAQ (reference sequence). CDR3 nucleotides: TGTGCCAGCAGCTTAGGATCTAGCGGGAGGGCCTTATTCTACTACGAGCAGTACTTC. Its protein is CASSLGSSGRALFYYEQYF.

This chain connects TRBV4-1 to TRBJ1-3; D unresolved. The germline V gene has CDR1 MGHRA and CDR2 YSYEKL. The CDR3 covers 14 residues. V was shortened by 5 bases and J by 2 bases, with 10 bases between the two germline ends. As DNA, the CDR3 is TGCGCCAGCAGCTCCGGGTCGGCTGGAAACACCATATATTTT. It encodes CASSSGSAGNTIYF.

The chain uses TRBV9 and TRBJ1-1; D perhaps matches TRBD1 (5 bases). This CDR3 comprises 14 residues. Between the trimmed V and J ends, which lost 3 bases and 6 bases, there was a span of 15 bases. CDR1 and CDR2 from the germline V gene are SGDLS and YYNGEE. The CDR3 DNA sequence: TGTGCCAGCAGCGCCGTTGGGGGGTTTGCTGAAGCTTTCTTT. This codes for CASSAVGGFAEAFF.

The J gene is TRBJ1-2, the V gene TRBV4-1; 7 nucleotides agree with TRBD1. Germline values: CDR1 MGHRA, CDR2 YSYEKL. After removal of 1 base from V and 4 bases from J, the junction contained 6 bases not matched to a gene. The CDR3 is 15 residues long. CDR3 sequence: CASSQVEGAGYGYTF. The CDR3 bases are TGCGCCAGCAGCCAAGTCGAGGGGGCGGGCTATGGCTACACCTTC.

The CDR3 DNA sequence: TGCGCCAGCAGCCAAGAAGCCAGGGCGGCGAATGAGCAGTTCTTC. Translation gives CASSQEARAANEQFF. The genes are TRBV4-3 and TRBJ2-1; possible D gene TRBD1, 5 bases. V was pared by 0 bases and J by 7 bases, with 13 bases between. The CDR3 runs to 15 residues. Per germline, CDR1 LGHNA and CDR2 YSLEER.

J is TRBJ1-4 and V is TRBV4-2; D call uncertain. Germline CDR1 and CDR2: LGHNA and YNFKEQ. The CDR3 runs to 12 residues. V was pared by 9 bases and J by 8 bases, with 13 bases between. CDR3: CARPGLQEKLFF. The CDR3 DNA sequence: TGTGCCAGACCAGGCCTCCAAGAAAAACTGTTTTTT.

The chain employs TRBV5-1 and TRBJ2-5; 11 bases match TRBD1. The CDR3 is 16 amino acids. V lost 3 bases and J lost 5; bases outside the gene matches: 9. Germline V gives CDR1 SGHRS, CDR2 YFSETQ. The CDR3 is CASSSGQGVGLETQYF. CDR3 nucleotide sequence: TGCGCCAGCAGCTCGGGACAGGGGGTTGGATTGGAGACCCAGTACTTC.

CDR3 nucleotide sequence: TGTGCCAGCAGTTACTCGGGCGTCCCGACCCTCTACGAGCAGTACTTC. Its translation: CASSYSGVPTLYEQYF. V usage is TRBV6-5 and J usage is TRBJ2-7; D unresolved. CDR1 and CDR2 (germline): MNHEY, SVGAGI. This CDR3 has 16 residues. Trimming pared 0 bases from V and 3 bases from J, leaving 15 bases between.